This T cell receptor (beta chain) was obtained from a study of blood T cell repertoires in COVID-19. For the study at large: PBMCs, B-cell-depleted T cells, or T cells provided the cDNA or gDNA that made up the material.

Generated by immunoSEQ multiplex PCR, the TCRdb table keeps only in-frame clones and is missing some. The repertoire includes around 150,000 clones, about 80% of them detected once, and 5.5% to 8% sits in the top ten. The ends lost 2 bases at V and 0 bases at J; junction bases unmatched: 5. The CDR3 has 17 residues. In germline, CDR1 is ENHRY, CDR2 SYGVKD. The rearrangement joins TRBV10-3 to TRBJ2-2, with TRBD2 matching 8 bases. This sequence was found in a human donor in a cohort sampled during active COVID-19. The sample comprised peripheral blood. The CDR3 spells CAISETRLASNTGELFF. The CDR3 DNA reads TGTGCCATCAGTGAGACCCGACTAGCGTCGAACACCGGGGAGCTGTTTTTT.